This entry lists 4 T cell receptor beta chains sequenced from one sample in a study of cytomegalovirus exposure and HLA in healthy donors (dated by TCRdb to the late 2010s). Libraries were prepared through the immunoSEQ multiplex PCR assay. For the multiplex PCR, a mixture combining 60 forward primers for TCR Vbeta segments and 13 reverse primers for TCR Jbeta segments was used. TCRdb re-hosts the immuneACCESS table, in-frame sequences only. Its copies lack some clones; in the studies checked, an unresolved V gene accounts for under half of them, and the cause for the rest is not known. In all, the sample holds approximately 150,000 clones, and roughly 77% of those were seen once. Of the sample, under 4% falls within the top ten clones. The sample was PBMCs. Receptor source: a human donor in good health.

V gene TRBV11-2 combines with J gene TRBJ2-7; 11 positions agree with TRBD2. CDR1 and CDR2 from the germline V gene are SGHAT and FQNNGV. After removal of 2 bases from V and 2 bases from J, the junction contained 5 bases not matched to a gene. This CDR3 region has 16 residues. This CDR3 is CASSLLTSGGTYEQYF. In nucleotides, the CDR3 is TGTGCCAGCAGCTTACTAACTAGCGGGGGAACCTACGAGCAGTACTTC.

This rearrangement joins TRBV6-1 to TRBJ2-2, with a weak D call TRBD1 (6 bases). CDR1 MNHNS and CDR2 SASEGT come from the germline V gene. CDR3 size: 14 residues. The germline V and J ends were trimmed by 4 bases and 3 bases, with 9 bases remaining between them. The chain's CDR3 is CASSVSGDTGELFF. The CDR3 nucleotides read TGTGCCAGCAGTGTGTCAGGGGACACCGGGGAGCTGTTTTTT.

This rearrangement joins TRBV6-1 to TRBJ1-3; TRBD1 matches 7 bases. The CDR3 totals 14 residues. CDR1 and CDR2 from the germline V gene are MNHNS and SASEGT. Trimming took 4 bases from V and 4 from J; bases not matched to a gene: 4. CDR3: CASSAGGWGNTIYF. CDR3 bases: TGTGCCAGCAGTGCAGGGGGGTGGGGAAACACCATATATTTT.

V gene TRBV28 combines with J gene TRBJ1-2; no reliable D call. Germline-derived CDR1 and CDR2 are MDHEN and SYDVKM. The CDR3 has 13 amino acids. Trimming removed 5 bases from V and 0 bases from J, with 7 bases in between. This chain's CDR3 is CASSQTPNYGYTF. CDR3 nucleotide sequence: TGTGCCAGCAGTCAGACACCTAACTATGGCTACACCTTC.